The entry that follows covers one TCR beta chain sequence. Its antigen is still unknown. These data belong to a study of cytomegalovirus exposure and HLA in healthy donors. Regarding the study as a whole: Productive status was seen about 90% or about 30% of the time for most TCR beta V segments in an earlier analysis. Investigators reported approximately 150 TCR beta chains as tied to cytomegalovirus.

PCR involved 60 Vbeta and 13 Jbeta primers. The data were produced by immunoSEQ multiplex PCR, yet TCRdb's version contains in-frame clones alone and is incomplete. The table has about 73,000 clones, 60% to 85% seen once. The CDR3 spans 15 residues. The germline V gene encodes CDR1 SGHRS and CDR2 YFSETQ. V shed 0 bases and J shed 0 bases, with 7 bases lying between them. The sample consisted of PBMCs. The TCR originated in a man aged 70-80 years in good health and CMV-seronegative. The J gene is TRBJ2-1, the V gene TRBV5-1; D uncertain. This chain's CDR3 is CASSLAQSSYNEQFF. CDR3 coding DNA: TGCGCCAGCAGCTTGGCACAGAGCTCCTACAATGAGCAGTTCTTC.